What follows are 18 T cell receptor beta chains derived from one specimen sequenced in a study of regulatory T cells in long-lasting Graves disease. Time point defined: newly diagnosed GD, antithyroid drugs for less than 3 months. From RNA extracted from PBMCs, the TCR library was made. In building TCR beta libraries, iRepertoire HTBI primers were used together with Arm-PCR of CDR3 regions. TCRdb analysed the multiplex PCR reads with MiXCR anew, one entry per CDR3 protein. In the table there are 200,000 to 250,000 distinct CDR3 sequences, about 19% of which are singletons. The sequences come from peripheral blood mononuclear cells (PBMCs), collected at new diagnosis, from a patient treated with antithyroid drugs. The receptors were gathered from a female donor with Graves disease.

This clonotype has more than one count but fewer than ten. Since a far larger clone is one base different, this is likely a read error. The chain employs TRBV11-2 and TRBJ2-1; D not certain. The CDR3 runs to 12 residues. Germline V gives CDR1 SGHAT, CDR2 FQNNGV. The CDR3 DNA follows: TGTGCCAACAGCTTAGTTCCCGATGAGCAGTTCTTC. Translation gives CANSLVPDEQFF.

This clonotype turned up a few times. The V gene is TRBV7-2, the J gene TRBJ2-5; 14 nucleotides match TRBD2. Germline V gives CDR1 SGHTA, CDR2 FQGNSA. The CDR3 has 16 residues. V was pared by 6 bases and J by 5 bases, with 8 bases of the junction left unmatched. CDR3 in amino acids: CASSSGTSGGGETQYF. The CDR3 coding sequence is TGTGCCAGCAGTTCAGGGACTAGCGGGGGCGGGGAGACCCAGTACTTC.

This clonotype was detected only a few times. This chain links TRBV27 with TRBJ2-2; 10 bases fit TRBD2. This CDR3 has 19 residues. The V and J ends lost 6 bases and 5 bases, in that order; junction bases with no gene match: 18. CDR1 MNHEY and CDR2 SMNVEV come from the germline V gene (reference sequence). CDR3 nucleotides: TGTGCCAGCAGGAGGGGACTAGCGAAGGTTGGTTATTTGACCGGGGAGCTGTTTTTT. Its translation is CASRRGLAKVGYLTGELFF.

This clonotype was picked up a small number of times. The V and J genes are TRBV20-1 and TRBJ1-1, with D possibly being TRBD1 (6 bases). The germline V gene encodes CDR1 DFQATT and CDR2 SNEGSKA (reference sequence). Trimming stripped 5 bases from V and 1 base from J, with 11 bases between. The CDR3 has 13 amino acids. CDR3 sequence: CSAARTENTEAFF. CDR3 sequence (DNA): TGCAGTGCTGCACGGACAGAGAACACTGAAGCTTTCTTT.

This clonotype has a count of ten or more. The J gene is TRBJ2-2, the V gene TRBV6-1; the match to TRBD2 covers 7 bases. The germline CDR1 and CDR2 sequences are MNHNS and SASEGT. V gave up 1 base and J gave up 0 bases; unmatched junction bases: 5. There are 17 residues in the CDR3. The chain's CDR3 is CASSEGWGGTNTGELFF. The CDR3 DNA follows: TGTGCCAGCAGTGAAGGATGGGGGGGAACGAACACCGGGGAGCTGTTTTTT.

This clonotype showed up many times. The chain joins TRBV7-8 to TRBJ2-1; 11 bases line up with TRBD2. From germline, CDR1 is SGHVS and CDR2 FQNEAQ. The CDR3 sequence is 14 residues long. V trimming: 6 bases; J trimming: 4 bases; junction bases outside the gene matches: 2. CDR3: CASSTSGRYNEQFF. CDR3 coding DNA: TGTGCCAGCAGTACTAGCGGGAGATACAATGAGCAGTTCTTC. The whole variable domain, filled in from reference TRBV7-8 and TRBJ2-1, reads GAGVSQSPRYKVAKRGQDVALRCDPISGHVSLFWYQQALGQGPEFLTYFQNEAQLDKSGLPSDRFFAERPEGSVSTLKIQRTQQEDSAVYLCASSTSGRYNEQFFGPGTRLTVL.

The sample holds one count of this clonotype. Given a much more abundant clone one base away, this may be a read error. This chain joins TRBV12-3 or TRBV12-4 and TRBJ2-3; 11 bases agree with TRBD2. The CDR3 is 16 residues long. J gave up 7 bases and V 1 base, and 7 bases lay outside the gene matches. DNA of the CDR3: TGTGCCAGCAGTTTAGTCGGTAGCGGGAGGGGGCATACGCAGTATTTT. Protein: CASSLVGSGRGHTQYF.

As concerns this clonotype: A read error likely explains this, since a far larger clone differs by one base. The rearrangement joins TRBV20-1 to TRBJ2-1; D might be TRBD2 (6 bases). The J call is in doubt because the DNA end fits TRBJ2-5 better. Germline V gene data show CDR1 as DFQATT and CDR2 as SNEGSKA (reference sequence). This CDR3 comprises 14 residues. The CDR3 nucleotides read TGCAGTGCTGGGTCCGGAGGGGCGTTGAGGACCCAGTACTTC. It codes for CSAGSGGALRTQYF.

About this clonotype: A single base is all that separates this from a far larger clone, so a read error is likely. V is TRBV12-3 or TRBV12-4 and J is TRBJ2-4; TRBD2 agrees at 12 bases. The V segment lost 1 base and the J segment 13 bases; nucleotides outside the gene matches: 11. The CDR3 length is 16 residues. CDR3 nucleotides: TGTGCCAGCAGTTTAGAGGGACTAGCGGGTTACAATGAGCAGTACTTC. It codes for CASSLEGLAGYNEQYF.

The chain has TRBV11-2 and TRBJ1-2; 8 nucleotides agree with TRBD1. The CDR3 is 15 residues long. Germline values: CDR1 SGHAT, CDR2 FQNNGV. Trimming at V came to 6 bases and at J to 7 bases, leaving 13 bases not matched to a gene. This CDR3 is CASSLGQGRTGGYTF. In DNA form, the CDR3 reads TGTGCCAGCAGTCTAGGACAGGGACGAACGGGTGGCTACACCTTC.

In this sample, this clonotype turned up many times. The chain links TRBV12-3 or TRBV12-4 to TRBJ2-7, with TRBD1 matching 10 bases. The CDR3 runs 14 residues. With 3 bases clipped from V and 8 bases from J, the junction kept 7 bases outside the gene matches. CDR3 in DNA: TGTGCCAGCAGTTTTGGGACAGGGGCCGGTAAGCAGTACTTC. Amino acid sequence: CASSFGTGAGKQYF.

The V call is TRBV5-4, the J call TRBJ2-7; D is unclear. V lost 5 bases, J lost 1 base, and 19 bases lay in between. Germline lookup yields CDR1 SGHNT and CDR2 YYREEE (reference sequence). CDR3 length: 16 amino acids. The chain's CDR3 is CASRPSMGEGSYEQYF. The CDR3 coding sequence is TGTGCCAGCAGACCATCTATGGGCGAAGGGTCCTACGAGCAGTACTTC. Looking up the rest from reference TRBV5-4 and TRBJ2-7 gives the full variable domain: ETGVTQSPTHLIKTRGQQVTLRCSSQSGHNTVSWYQQALGQGPQFIFQYYREEENGRGNFPPRFSGLQFPNYSSELNVNALELDDSALYLCASRPSMGEGSYEQYFGPGTRLTVT.

On this clonotype: This likely reflects a read error, since a far larger clone is one base away. The chain links TRBV7-2 to TRBJ2-3; TRBD1 might be the D (6 bases). The end of the DNA is better explained by TRBJ2-5, so the J call may be wrong. The CDR3 sequence is 14 residues long. Germline CDR1 is SGHTA and CDR2 is FQGNSA. CDR3 amino acids: CASRTGHPAETQYF. In nucleotides, the CDR3 is TGTGCCAGCAGGACGGGACATCCCGCGGAGACCCAGTACTTC.

Concerning this clonotype: Since a much larger clone is just one base distant, this may be a read error. The chain joins TRBV5-5 to TRBJ2-2; tentative D call: TRBD1 (6 bases). This CDR3 has 14 residues. Germline V gene data show CDR1 as SGHKS and CDR2 as YYEKEE (reference sequence). In DNA, the CDR3 is TGCGCCAGCAGCGCGGACAGGAACACCGGGGAGCTGTTTTTT. Its protein is CASSADRNTGELFF.

This clonotype was counted many times. The chain recombines TRBV7-6 with TRBJ2-7, with 9 positions matching TRBD2. V trimming: 7 bases; J trimming: 0 bases; junction bases outside the gene matches: 4. Germline assignment: CDR1 SGHVS and CDR2 FNYEAQ. CDR3 length: 14 residues. CDR3 protein: CASNNSGSSYEQYF. The CDR3, as DNA: TGTGCCAGCAACAATAGCGGGAGCTCCTACGAGCAGTACTTC.

This chain connects TRBV30 to TRBJ2-6; 9 positions agree with TRBD1. The V gene's germline CDR1 is GTSNPN and CDR2 SVGIG (reference sequence). V lost 2 bases and J lost 4; bases outside the gene matches: 9. The CDR3 is 17 amino acids. CDR3 residues: CAWSKGQGLSGANVLTF. The CDR3 DNA is TGTGCCTGGAGTAAAGGACAGGGGCTCTCCGGGGCCAACGTCCTGACTTTC.

CDR3 sequence reads: CASSQDASYGYTF. In nucleotides, the CDR3 is TGTGCCAGTAGTCAGGACGCCTCCTATGGCTACACCTTC. The chain is built from TRBV19 and TRBJ1-2; D call uncertain. The V gene lost 5 bases and the J gene lost 4 bases, with 11 bases spanning the gap. CDR1 LNHDA and CDR2 SQIVND come from the germline V gene (reference sequence). The CDR3 consists of 13 residues.

Turning to this clonotype: With a much larger clone just one base away, this may be a read error. The chain joins TRBV20-1 to TRBJ1-6, with D perhaps TRBD1 (5 bases). Germline CDR1 is DFQATT and CDR2 is SNEGSKA (reference sequence). The CDR3 runs to 14 residues. This CDR3 reads CGASSGTLGSPLHF. In nucleotides, the CDR3 is TGCGGTGCCAGCTCTGGGACTCTTGGTTCACCCCTCCACTTT.